The 10 T cell receptor beta chains below all came from one sample that was sequenced in a study of shared clonotypes between healthy human individuals. Profiling relied on immunoSEQ multiplex PCR, and the TCRdb table lists in-frame clones only, not all of them. The sample has 2 million to 2.5 million clones, roughly 94% seen once; the top ten hold more than 0.1%. The sequenced sample was naive CD4+ T cells sorted from blood. Subset in this sample: CD45RA+ positively selected. Receptors were obtained from a man between 18 and 35 years old in good health.

About this clone itself: The sample holds other DNA sequences that translate to the same CDR3. V is TRBV7-2 and J is TRBJ2-7; D gene ambiguous. Germline lookup yields CDR1 SGHTA and CDR2 FQGNSA. The V end lost 1 base, the J end lost 2 bases, and 9 bases lay between the germline ends. The CDR3 sequence is 14 residues long. The CDR3 DNA is TGTGCCAGCAGCTTAGAGGCAGGAACCTACGAGCAGTACTTC. Its protein is CASSLEAGTYEQYF. The variable domain in full, with the rest retrieved from reference TRBV7-2 and TRBJ2-7, is GAGVSQSPSNKVTEKGKDVELRCDPISGHTALYWYRQSLGQGLEFLIYFQGNSAPDKSGLPSDRFSAERTGGSVSTLTIQRTQQEDSAVYLCASSLEAGTYEQYFGPGTRLTVT.

Regarding this clone: A much larger clone lies one base from this, so it may be a read error. The same CDR3 can be traced to other DNA sequences in this sample. The chain links TRBV2 to TRBJ2-7; D gene uncertain. There are 14 residues in the CDR3. Trimming cost V 6 bases and J 0 bases, with 12 bases left between them. CDR1 is SNHLY, CDR2 FYNNEI, per germline. CDR3 sequence: CASRTQGLSYEQYF. Written as DNA, the CDR3 is TGTGCCAGCAGAACTCAAGGTCTCTCCTACGAGCAGTACTTC.

This chain uses TRBV7-9 with TRBJ2-1, with TRBD2 as a possible D gene (5 bases). Germline CDR1 is SEHNR and CDR2 is FQNEAQ (reference sequence). The germline V and J ends were trimmed by 5 bases and 2 bases, with 16 bases remaining between them. This CDR3 spans 16 amino acids. This CDR3 reads CASSLRQARAYNEQFF. The CDR3 nucleotides read TGTGCCAGCAGCCTACGTCAAGCGAGGGCCTACAATGAGCAGTTCTTC.

This chain uses TRBV29-1 with TRBJ2-2, with TRBD2 matching 7 bases. In germline, CDR1 is SQVTM, CDR2 ANQGSEA. J gave up 0 bases and V 5 bases, and 3 bases lay outside the gene matches. The CDR3 is 14 amino acids. The CDR3 spells CSVRLASNTGELFF. The DNA of the CDR3 is TGCAGCGTTCGACTAGCTTCGAACACCGGGGAGCTGTTTTTT.

Note on this clone: Being one base from a much bigger clone, this may be a read error. The chain is built from TRBV10-3 and TRBJ1-1; no reliable D call. CDR3 size: 12 residues. Germline CDR1 and CDR2: ENHRY and SYGVKD. The ends were cut back, 9 bases at V and 6 bases at J, with 14 bases in the middle. The DNA of the CDR3 is TGTGCCATTAGCGAGACCCTGGCTGAAGCTTTCTTT. It yields the protein CAISETLAEAFF.

The rearrangement uses TRBV6-6 and TRBJ2-7; maybe TRBD2 (5 bases). This CDR3 has 12 residues. Trimming shortened V by 8 bases and J by 2 bases, and 10 bases separated the two germline ends. Germline values: CDR1 MNHNY, CDR2 SVGAGI (reference sequence). CDR3 residues: CASQRGTYEQYF. CDR3 DNA: TGTGCCAGCCAGAGAGGGACCTACGAGCAGTACTTC.

A single count supports this clone. The chain uses TRBV7-9 and TRBJ1-4; maybe TRBD1 (6 bases). The CDR3 contains 17 residues. Germline loops: CDR1 SEHNR, CDR2 FQNEAQ (reference sequence). V was shortened by 5 bases and J by 4 bases, with 20 bases between the two germline ends. The CDR3 DNA is TGTGCCAGCAGCCCTTCGGCCTCGGGACACCTTAATGAAAAACTGTTTTTT. Protein: CASSPSASGHLNEKLFF.

Regarding this clone: Other DNA sequences in the same sample also yield this CDR3. The V and J genes are TRBV19 and TRBJ2-1; 8 bases match TRBD2. Germline assignment: CDR1 LNHDA and CDR2 SQIVND (reference sequence). V lost 4 bases and J lost 7; bases outside the gene matches: 6. CDR3 length: 14 amino acids. CDR3 sequence (DNA): TGTGCCAGTAGTACCGGGAGGGCCGGGAATGAGCAGTTCTTC. Translated, it gives CASSTGRAGNEQFF.

J is TRBJ2-1 and V is TRBV19; weak D call: TRBD2 (5 bases). The CDR3 has 14 amino acids. The germline V and J ends were trimmed by 0 bases and 10 bases, with 13 bases remaining between them. CDR1 LNHDA and CDR2 SQIVND come from the germline V gene (reference sequence). CDR3 sequence: CASSIDRGRPEQFF. CDR3 coding DNA: TGTGCCAGTAGTATAGATCGCGGGCGGCCCGAGCAGTTCTTC. Full variable domain (outside the CDR3, taken from reference TRBV19 and TRBJ2-1): DGGITQSPKYLFRKEGQNVTLSCEQNLNHDAMYWYRQDPGQGLRLIYYSQIVNDFQKGDIAEGYSVSREKKESFPLTVTSAQKNPTAFYLCASSIDRGRPEQFFGPGTRLTVL.

This clone was observed once. The J gene is TRBJ2-7, the V gene TRBV29-1, with 8 bases matching TRBD1. Germline V gene data show CDR1 as SQVTM and CDR2 as ANQGSEA. J was trimmed by 4 bases and V by 4 bases; bases with no gene match: 9. The CDR3 covers 14 residues. CDR3 DNA sequence: TGCAGCGTTGCCGGACAGGGTAGAATTTACGAGCAGTACTTC. Translated, it gives CSVAGQGRIYEQYF.